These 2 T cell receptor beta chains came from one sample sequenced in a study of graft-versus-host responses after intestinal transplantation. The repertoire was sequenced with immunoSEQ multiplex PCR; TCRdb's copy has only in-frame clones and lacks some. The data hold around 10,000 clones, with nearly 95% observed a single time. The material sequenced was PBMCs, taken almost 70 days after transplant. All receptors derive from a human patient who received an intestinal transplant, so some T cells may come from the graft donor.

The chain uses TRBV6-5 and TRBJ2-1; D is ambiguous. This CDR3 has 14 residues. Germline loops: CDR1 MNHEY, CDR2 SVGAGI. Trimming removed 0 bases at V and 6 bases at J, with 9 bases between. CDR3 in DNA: TGTGCCAGCAGTTACTCTTTTACCCCCAATGAGCAGTTCTTC. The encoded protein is CASSYSFTPNEQFF.

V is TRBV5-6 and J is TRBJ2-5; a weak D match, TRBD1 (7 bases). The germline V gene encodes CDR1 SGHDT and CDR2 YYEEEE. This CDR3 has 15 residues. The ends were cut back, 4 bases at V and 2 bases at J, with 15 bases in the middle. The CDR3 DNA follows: TGTGCCAGCAGCCGGAGGGACAGACCTCAAGAGACCCAGTACTTC. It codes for CASSRRDRPQETQYF.